The TCR beta chain under discussion was sequenced for a study of T cell changes during pregnancy in multiple sclerosis. Sequencing used immunoSEQ multiplex PCR; TCRdb keeps in-frame clones, though not all of them. The repertoire holds roughly 100,000 clones, with around 92% as singletons. This TCR was recovered from a female donor with multiple sclerosis, enrolled in a pregnancy study. Here the sequenced sample was peripheral blood, taken after pregnancy.

The CDR3 is CASSEAGRSPLHF. The CDR3 nucleotides are TGTGCCAGCAGTGAAGCGGGGCGGTCACCCCTCCACTTT. The chain combines TRBV2 with TRBJ1-6, with D possibly matching TRBD1 (5 bases). The CDR3 covers 13 residues. Trimming removed 0 bases from V and 10 bases from J, with 7 bases in between. CDR1 is SNHLY, CDR2 FYNNEI, per germline.